Shown below are 2 T cell receptor beta chains from a single sample sequenced in a study of neoadjuvant anti-PD-1 for oral cavity cancer. Using immunoSEQ multiplex PCR, the repertoire was profiled, and TCRdb retains in-frame clones only, with some absent. In the table there are 14,000 to 15,000 clones, roughly 72% of which are singletons. The sample consisted of PBMCs, taken before nivolumab (anti-PD-1) treatment. The receptors shown here come from a person between 35 and 79 years old with oral cavity squamous cell carcinoma.

V is TRBV28 and J is TRBJ2-7, with 8 nucleotides matching TRBD1. J lost 4 bases, V lost 3 bases, and 5 bases had no gene match. The CDR3 has 14 amino acids. Germline V gene lookup returns CDR1 MDHEN and CDR2 SYDVKM. CDR3 in amino acids: CASSFGTGDYEQYF. CDR3 coding DNA: TGTGCCAGCAGTTTCGGGACAGGAGATTACGAGCAGTACTTC. The complete variable domain, with remaining parts taken from reference TRBV28 and TRBJ2-7, reads DVKVTQSSRYLVKRTGEKVFLECVQDMDHENMFWYRQDPGLGLRLIYFSYDVKMKEKGDIPEGYSVSREKKERFSLILESASTNQTSMYLCASSFGTGDYEQYFGPGTRLTVT.

In its sample, this clone was seen a few times. The chain employs TRBV28 and TRBJ1-2; D gene ambiguous. CDR1 and CDR2 from the germline V gene are MDHEN and SYDVKM. CDR3 length equals 13 residues. V gave up 7 bases and J gave up 8 bases, with 17 bases separating them. CDR3 sequence: CASTRRRVEGYTF. CDR3 DNA: TGTGCCAGCACAAGAAGGAGGGTCGAGGGCTACACCTTC.